Detailed here is one TCR beta chain. As yet, its antigen is unknown. V lost 4 bases and J lost 3, with 12 bases in between. Germline CDR1 and CDR2: MDHEN and SYDVKM. This CDR3 has 14 amino acids. This specimen comes from a study of shared clonotypes between healthy human individuals. Each cell subset's genomic DNA was divided evenly among several immunoSEQ plates. Sequenced by immunoSEQ multiplex PCR; TCRdb stores in-frame clones only, minus some. The table shows around 990,000 clones, with approximately 77% occurring only once. Overall study findings and caveats: Of the naive CD4 clonotypes, approximately 5% were shared across several donors.

This TCR was recovered from a man aged 18 to 30 in good health. Some clones in this sample may be carry-over from other donors' samples. The gene calls are TRBV28 and TRBJ1-1, with D possibly being TRBD1 (5 bases). Sequencing was done on a sample of memory CD4+ T cells from PBMCs. Specified subset: CD45RA-negative fraction. The CDR3 sequence is CASSSGGGDTEAFF. In DNA, the CDR3 is TGTGCCAGCAGTTCCGGCGGAGGGGACACTGAAGCTTTCTTT. The variable domain in full, completed from reference TRBV28 and TRBJ1-1, reads DVKVTQSSRYLVKRTGEKVFLECVQDMDHENMFWYRQDPGLGLRLIYFSYDVKMKEKGDIPEGYSVSREKKERFSLILESASTNQTSMYLCASSSGGGDTEAFFGQGTRLTVV.